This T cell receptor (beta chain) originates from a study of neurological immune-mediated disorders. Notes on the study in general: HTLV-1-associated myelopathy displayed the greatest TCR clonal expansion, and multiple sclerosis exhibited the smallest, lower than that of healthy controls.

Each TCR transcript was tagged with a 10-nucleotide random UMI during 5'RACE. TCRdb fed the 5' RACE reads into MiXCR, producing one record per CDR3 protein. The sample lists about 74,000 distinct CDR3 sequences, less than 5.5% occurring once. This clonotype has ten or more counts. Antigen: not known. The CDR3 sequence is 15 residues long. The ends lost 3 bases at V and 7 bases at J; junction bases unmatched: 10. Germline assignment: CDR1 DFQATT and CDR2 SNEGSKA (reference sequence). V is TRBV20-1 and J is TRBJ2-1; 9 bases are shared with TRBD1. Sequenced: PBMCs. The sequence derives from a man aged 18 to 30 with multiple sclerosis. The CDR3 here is CSASIWDRVWNEQFF. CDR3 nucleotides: TGCAGTGCTAGTATCTGGGACAGGGTCTGGAATGAGCAGTTCTTC.